The entry below describes one T cell receptor (beta chain). No antigen is known for it. The sample comes from a study of radiotherapy plus CTLA-4 blockade in lung cancer. Turning to the study itself: Disease control was seen in 30% to 35% of patients, objective responses in roughly 17%.

Treatment of patients with chemo-refractory metastatic non-small-cell lung cancer consisted of focal radiation plus CTLA-4 blockade with ipilimumab. Here immunoSEQ multiplex PCR was the method, and the copy in TCRdb shows in-frame clones only, minus some. The table has roughly 59,000 clones, about 72% seen once. Regarding the study as a whole: Early shifts in blood T cell clones, with interferon-beta, reportedly predicted response best.

Germline loops: CDR1 KGHSH, CDR2 LQKENI. This CDR3 is built from 18 residues. V was clipped by 1 base and J by 0 bases, with 13 bases between them. The sequences come from peripheral blood, collected from a patient treated with radiotherapy plus ipilimumab. The chain has TRBV18 and TRBJ2-6; no firm D call. The TCR originated in a human donor with non-small cell lung cancer whose response to radiotherapy plus ipilimumab could not be evaluated. In DNA, the CDR3 is TGTGCCAGCTCACCACTCCTACCCATTATCTCTGGGGCCAACGTCCTGACTTTC. As protein: CASSPLLPIISGANVLTF. Combining the CDR3 with reference TRBV18 and TRBJ2-6 gives the whole variable domain NAGVMQNPRHLVRRRGQEARLRCSPMKGHSHVYWYRQLPEEGLKFMVYLQKENIIDESGMPKERFSAEFPKEGPSILRIQQVVRGDSAAYFCASSPLLPIISGANVLTFGAGSRLTVL.